This entry describes one T cell receptor beta chain. Its antigen is undetermined. V gave up 4 bases and J gave up 3 bases, with 14 bases separating them. This CDR3 contains 14 residues. Per germline, CDR1 GTSNPN and CDR2 SVGIG (reference sequence). The data are from a study of shared clonotypes between healthy human individuals. Looking at the study overall: Each donor contributed plates that comprised three CD4 naive, three CD4 memory, two CD8 naive and one CD8 memory. General study points: Rarefaction gave evidence that sorted-subset sequencing remained incomplete despite large depth. Clonotypes that were shared across a handful of donors made up about 5.1% of naive CD4 clonotypes.

Deep was the level used in running the assay. Sequencing was performed with immunoSEQ multiplex PCR; in TCRdb, only in-frame clones are kept and a portion is missing. Of approximately 2.3 million clones listed, over 90% are singletons. The rearrangement uses TRBV30 and TRBJ2-3, with a weak D call TRBD2 (6 bases). The TCR was taken from a man aged 18 to 30 in good health. Some clones in this sample may be carry-over from other donors' samples. The sample taken for sequencing was naive CD4+ T cells from PBMCs. Subset: CD45RA+ positively selected. The CDR3 loop is CAWTLTSGTDTQYF. Here the CDR3 DNA reads TGTGCCTGGACCCTGACTAGTGGTACAGATACGCAGTATTTT.